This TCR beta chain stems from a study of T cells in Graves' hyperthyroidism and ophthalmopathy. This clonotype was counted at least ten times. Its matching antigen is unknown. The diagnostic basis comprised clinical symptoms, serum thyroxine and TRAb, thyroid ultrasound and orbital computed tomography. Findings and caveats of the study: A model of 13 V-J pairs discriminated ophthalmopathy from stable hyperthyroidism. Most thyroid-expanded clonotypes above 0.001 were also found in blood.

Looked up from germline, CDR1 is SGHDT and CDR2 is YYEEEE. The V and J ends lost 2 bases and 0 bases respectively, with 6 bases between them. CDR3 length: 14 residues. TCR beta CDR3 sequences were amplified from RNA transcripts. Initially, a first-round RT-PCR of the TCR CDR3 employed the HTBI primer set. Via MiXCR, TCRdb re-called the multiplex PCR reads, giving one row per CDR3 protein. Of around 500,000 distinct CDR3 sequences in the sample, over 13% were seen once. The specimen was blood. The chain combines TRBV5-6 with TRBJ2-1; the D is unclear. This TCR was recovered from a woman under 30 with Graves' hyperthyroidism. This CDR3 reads CASSFARSYNEQFF. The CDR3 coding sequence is TGTGCCAGCAGCTTTGCCCGCTCCTACAATGAGCAGTTCTTC.